A single sample is the source of the 9 T cell receptor beta chains below, sequenced in a study of PD-1 blockade in classical Hodgkin lymphoma. Some clones are missing from TCRdb's copy, which holds only in-frame ones; the method was immunoSEQ multiplex PCR. The data contain around 65,000 clones, approximately 88% of them singletons. Relapse after autologous stem cell transplantation occurred in every patient, and brentuximab vedotin exposure varied. The sequenced sample was peripheral blood mononuclear cells (PBMCs), obtained at baseline. Receptor source: a human donor with classical Hodgkin lymphoma.

The V and J genes are TRBV10-2 and TRBJ2-3; TRBD2 agrees at 12 bases. This CDR3 spans 19 amino acids. Germline V gene lookup returns CDR1 WSHSY and CDR2 SAAADI. V was clipped by 5 bases and J by 0 bases; unmatched bases: 12. CDR3 DNA sequence: TGCGCCAGCAGTAGACTAGCGGGGGTGGTAAGATATAGCACAGATACGCAGTATTTT. Its translation is CASSRLAGVVRYSTDTQYF.

The V call is TRBV29-1, the J call TRBJ1-4; D is uncertain. This CDR3 has 13 amino acids. The germline V and J ends were trimmed by 6 bases and 2 bases, with 10 bases remaining between them. Germline loops: CDR1 SQVTM, CDR2 ANQGSEA. The CDR3 DNA reads TGCAGCGTCCTTCCAGTTACTAATGAAAAACTGTTTTTT. Translated, it gives CSVLPVTNEKLFF.

V and J are TRBV30 and TRBJ1-5, with D perhaps matching TRBD1 (5 bases). CDR1 is GTSNPN, CDR2 SVGIG, per germline (reference sequence). The germline V and J ends were trimmed by 5 bases and 3 bases, with 8 bases remaining between them. The CDR3 loop spans 12 amino acids. CDR3: CAWGGFNQPQHF. The CDR3, as DNA: TGTGCCTGGGGGGGGTTCAATCAGCCCCAGCATTTT.

This clone was observed a few times. This chain connects TRBV9 to TRBJ1-1; D gene ambiguous. The germline V gene encodes CDR1 SGDLS and CDR2 YYNGEE. Trimming took 0 bases from V and 7 from J, leaving 10 bases between them. The CDR3 is 13 amino acids. CDR3 sequence reads: CASSVAERIEAFF. The CDR3 region has the DNA TGTGCCAGCAGCGTAGCTGAGCGGATTGAAGCTTTCTTT.

The CDR3 is CASSYITGTGVRGYTF. The CDR3 nucleotides read TGTGCCAGCAGTTACATAACCGGGACGGGGGTTCGGGGCTACACCTTC. The rearrangement joins TRBV6-5 to TRBJ1-2, with D possibly being TRBD1 (5 bases). V lost 2 bases to trimming and J lost 8 bases, with 21 bases between them. Per the germline V gene, CDR1 is MNHEY and CDR2 is SVGAGI. The CDR3 consists of 16 residues.

This clone was found a few times. The CDR3 DNA reads as TGCGCCACCTCGACCCCAGGGGAATACACCTTC. This encodes CATSTPGEYTF. V is TRBV4-1 and J is TRBJ1-2, with D possibly matching TRBD1 (6 bases). The V gene's germline CDR1 is MGHRA and CDR2 YSYEKL. V shed 10 bases and J shed 11 bases, with 17 bases lying between them. The CDR3 has 11 residues.

The gene calls are TRBV5-4 and TRBJ1-2, with 7 bases aligning to TRBD1. The CDR3 sequence is 17 residues long. Trimming took 2 bases from V and 4 from J; bases not matched to a gene: 14. Germline V gene data show CDR1 as SGHNT and CDR2 as YYREEE (reference sequence). Here the CDR3 reads CASSLGIGGDGIYGYTF. In DNA form, the CDR3 reads TGTGCCAGCAGCTTAGGTATAGGGGGCGATGGAATCTATGGCTACACCTTC.

V and J are TRBV5-4 and TRBJ2-1; D is tentatively TRBD1 or TRBD2 (5 bases each). The CDR3 is made up of 13 amino acids. Germline V gives CDR1 SGHNT, CDR2 YYREEE (reference sequence). Trimming took 4 bases from V and 10 from J, leaving 15 bases between them. The CDR3, as DNA: TGTGCCAGCAGCCCCGTGAGGGGCGGCGAGCAGTTCTTC. Amino acids: CASSPVRGGEQFF.

The chain links TRBV7-8 to TRBJ1-5; TRBD1 matches at 7 bases. Germline V gene data show CDR1 as SGHVS and CDR2 as FQNEAQ. CDR3 length: 16 amino acids. V lost 5 bases, J lost 6 bases, and 13 bases stayed unmatched. The CDR3 coding sequence is TGTGCCAGCAGCCAATCCCGGGCCCCAGGGGGTCAGCCCCAGCATTTT. Protein: CASSQSRAPGGQPQHF.